The 5 T cell receptor beta chains presented below share a single source sample, sequenced in a study of OX40 agonist ivuxolimab in advanced cancers. Method: immunoSEQ multiplex PCR; TCRdb's copy keeps in-frame clones and lacks some. Of over 75,000 clones listed, more than 80% are singletons. Material: CD4+ or CD8+ T cells sorted from blood, obtained in a trial of the OX40 agonist ivuxolimab. All receptors come from an adult with an advanced solid tumor such as melanoma, head and neck, liver or kidney cancer.

This clone was recorded once. The V and J genes are TRBV30 and TRBJ2-7; D is ambiguous. The CDR3 extends over 16 amino acids. CDR1 GTSNPN and CDR2 SVGIG come from the germline V gene (reference sequence). V was cut by 0 bases and J by 0 bases, with 15 bases left in between. This CDR3 is CAWSVEAAPSSYEQYF. CDR3 nucleotide sequence: TGTGCCTGGAGTGTAGAGGCGGCCCCGAGCTCCTACGAGCAGTACTTC.

V usage is TRBV6-1 and J usage is TRBJ2-7; D could derive from TRBD1 or TRBD2 (5 bases each). The CDR3 contains 15 residues. The V end was cut by 3 bases, the J end by 0 bases, with 12 bases between. Germline V gene sequence: CDR1 MNHNS, CDR2 SASEGT. CDR3 DNA sequence: TGTGCCAGCAGTGATCGTTTGGGGACCTCCTACGAGCAGTACTTC. Translating it yields CASSDRLGTSYEQYF.

This chain joins TRBV2 and TRBJ2-5; TRBD1 is a possible D gene (6 bases). CDR1 and CDR2 (germline): SNHLY, FYNNEI. The CDR3 spans 13 residues. Trimming removed 7 bases from V and 5 bases from J, with 14 bases in between. The CDR3 spells CASNKDSPETQYF. In DNA form, the CDR3 reads TGTGCCAGCAACAAGGACAGCCCGGAGACCCAGTACTTC.

This chain joins TRBV10-3 and TRBJ2-7; D call uncertain. Germline V CDR1 and CDR2: ENHRY, SYGVKD. V lost 0 bases to trimming and J lost 2 bases, with 17 bases between them. The CDR3 totals 17 residues. As DNA, the CDR3 is TGTGCCATCAGTGAGTCTTTGGGCAGCCTTTCTACCTACGAGCAGTACTTC. This codes for CAISESLGSLSTYEQYF.

The chain joins TRBV27 to TRBJ1-4, with unresolved D. The CDR3 has 14 amino acids. Between the trimmed V and J ends, which lost 2 bases and 1 base, there was a span of 5 bases. Germline CDR1 is MNHEY and CDR2 is SMNVEV (reference sequence). The CDR3 bases are TGTGCCAGCAGTTTAGGAGTAACTAATGAAAAACTGTTTTTT. Its translation is CASSLGVTNEKLFF.